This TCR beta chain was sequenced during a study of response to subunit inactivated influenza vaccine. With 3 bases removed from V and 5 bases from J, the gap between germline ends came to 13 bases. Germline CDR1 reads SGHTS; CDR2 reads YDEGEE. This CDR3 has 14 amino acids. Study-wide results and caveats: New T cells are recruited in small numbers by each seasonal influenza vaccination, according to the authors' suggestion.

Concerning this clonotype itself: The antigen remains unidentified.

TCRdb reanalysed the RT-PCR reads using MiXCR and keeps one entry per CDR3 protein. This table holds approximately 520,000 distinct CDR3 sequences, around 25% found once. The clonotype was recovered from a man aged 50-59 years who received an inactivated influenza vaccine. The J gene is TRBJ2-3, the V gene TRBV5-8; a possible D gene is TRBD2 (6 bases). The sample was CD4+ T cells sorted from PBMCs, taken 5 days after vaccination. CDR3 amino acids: CASSSMTSLDTQYF. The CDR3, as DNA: TGTGCCAGCAGCTCAATGACTAGTCTAGATACGCAGTATTTT. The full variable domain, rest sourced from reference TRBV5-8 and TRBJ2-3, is EAGVTQSPTHLIKTRGQQATLRCSPISGHTSVYWYQQALGLGLQFLLWYDEGEERNRGNFPPRFSGRQFPNYSSELNVNALELEDSALYLCASSSMTSLDTQYFGPGTRLTVL.